The clone carrying this T cell receptor (beta chain) occurred a few times. Its target is unknown. This sample stems from a study of cytomegalovirus exposure and HLA in healthy donors. General observations from the study: Rarity marked most TCR sequences, yet some public TCRs occurred in many donors.

The PCR was carried out with 60 Vbeta primers and 13 Jbeta primers. Profiling relied on immunoSEQ multiplex PCR, and the TCRdb table lists in-frame clones only, not all of them. In the table there are around 100,000 clones, around 83% of which are singletons. This clonotype was obtained from a young woman in good health and CMV-seronegative. Sequences were obtained from PBMCs.

CDR3 protein: CATSERDSYYNEQFF. DNA for the CDR3: TGTGCCACCAGCGAAAGGGACAGCTACTACAATGAGCAGTTCTTC. The genes are TRBV15 and TRBJ2-1; 7 bases match TRBD1. The trim removed 5 bases at V and 3 bases at J, leaving 7 bases unmatched. The CDR3 has 15 residues. Germline V gene data show CDR1 as LNHNV and CDR2 as YYDKDF (reference sequence).